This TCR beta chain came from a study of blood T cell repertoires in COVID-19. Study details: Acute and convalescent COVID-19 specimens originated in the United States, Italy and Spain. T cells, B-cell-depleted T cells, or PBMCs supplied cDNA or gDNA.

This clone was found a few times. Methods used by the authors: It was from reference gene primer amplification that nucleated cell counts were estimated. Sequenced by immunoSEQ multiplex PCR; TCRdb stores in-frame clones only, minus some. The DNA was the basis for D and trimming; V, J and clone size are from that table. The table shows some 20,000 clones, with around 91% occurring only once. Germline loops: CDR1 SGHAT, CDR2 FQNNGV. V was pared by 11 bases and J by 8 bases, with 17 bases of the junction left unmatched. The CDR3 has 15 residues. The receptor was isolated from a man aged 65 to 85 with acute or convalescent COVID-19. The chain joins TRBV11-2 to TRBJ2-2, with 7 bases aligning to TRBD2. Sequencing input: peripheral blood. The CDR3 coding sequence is TGTGCCGTCTCTCAAATGGCGGGACTATGGGGGGAGCTGTTTTTT. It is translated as CAVSQMAGLWGELFF.